The 6 T cell receptor beta chains below come from one sample, sequenced in a study. TCRdb analysed the RT-PCR reads with MiXCR anew, one entry per CDR3 protein. The table lists approximately 720,000 distinct CDR3 sequences, approximately 15% of them singletons. Sequencing was done on a sample of memory CD4+ T cells from blood. All receptors come from a female donor in good health, serving as a healthy control.

This clonotype has ten or more counts. V is TRBV12-3 or TRBV12-4 and J is TRBJ1-2, with D hard to call. Trimming stripped 3 bases from V and 7 bases from J, with 12 bases between. The CDR3 is made up of 13 amino acids. CDR3 in DNA: TGTGCCAGCAGTTTGCCTGGACTGGGTGGCTACACCTTC. It yields the protein CASSLPGLGGYTF.

The CDR3 protein is CSARSRTGVYEQYF. The CDR3, as DNA: TGCAGTGCTAGATCACGGACAGGCGTTTACGAGCAGTACTTC. This rearrangement joins TRBV20-1 to TRBJ2-7, with 7 nucleotides matching TRBD1. The CDR3 extends over 14 amino acids. With V trimmed by 2 bases and J by 4 bases, 8 bases remained unmatched. Looked up from germline, CDR1 is DFQATT and CDR2 is SNEGSKA (reference sequence).

This clonotype was seen more than once but under ten times. The chain employs TRBV27 and TRBJ2-7; 7 bases map to TRBD2. The CDR3 spans 15 residues. Germline values: CDR1 MNHEY, CDR2 SMNVEV (reference sequence). V trimming: 4 bases; J trimming: 4 bases; junction bases outside the gene matches: 10. The DNA for the CDR3 is TGTGCCAGCAGTTCACGGCCTAGCGGAGCTTACGAGCAGTACTTC. This sequence encodes CASSSRPSGAYEQYF.

This chain links TRBV11-1 with TRBJ2-5, with D perhaps assigned TRBD1 or TRBD2 (5 bases each). Germline assignment: CDR1 SGHAT and CDR2 FQDESV (reference sequence). The length of the CDR3 is 14 residues. The V end lost 5 bases, the J end lost 5 bases, and 15 bases lay between the germline ends. CDR3 region: CASSQPGASETQYF. CDR3 bases: TGTGCCAGCAGCCAACCTGGGGCTAGCGAGACCCAGTACTTC.

This clonotype was observed a few times. V and J are TRBV5-4 and TRBJ2-2, with D perhaps TRBD2 (5 bases). Germline assignment: CDR1 SGHNT and CDR2 YYREEE (reference sequence). Trimming took off 5 bases at V and 5 bases at J, with 13 bases between the two ends. CDR3 length equals 14 residues. This CDR3 is CASSYGLSTGELFF. DNA of the CDR3: TGTGCCAGCAGTTACGGACTTTCAACCGGGGAGCTGTTTTTT.

This clonotype was seen only a few times. The J gene is TRBJ2-1, the V gene TRBV7-9, with D perhaps matching TRBD1 or TRBD2 (5 bases each). Germline-derived CDR1 and CDR2 are SEHNR and FQNEAQ (reference sequence). Between the trimmed V and J ends, which lost 7 bases and 6 bases, there was a span of 13 bases. This CDR3 has 13 amino acids. The CDR3 loop is CASTLGESNEQFF. CDR3 DNA sequence: TGTGCCAGCACCCTAGGGGAGTCCAATGAGCAGTTCTTC.